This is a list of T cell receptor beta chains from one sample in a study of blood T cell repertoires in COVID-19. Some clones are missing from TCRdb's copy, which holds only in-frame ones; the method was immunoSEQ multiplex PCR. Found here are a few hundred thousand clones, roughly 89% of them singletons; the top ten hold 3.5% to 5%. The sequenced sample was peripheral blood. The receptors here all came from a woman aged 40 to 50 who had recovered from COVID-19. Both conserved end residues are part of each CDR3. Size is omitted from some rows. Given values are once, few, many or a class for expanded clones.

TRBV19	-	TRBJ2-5	CASRGGAAQETQYF
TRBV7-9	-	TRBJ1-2	CASSPGGGTYGYTF
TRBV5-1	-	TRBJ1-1	CASKPQVNTEAFF
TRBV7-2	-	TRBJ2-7	CASSLDSGGLTYEQYF
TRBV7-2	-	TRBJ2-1	CASSLWTGPDNEQFF
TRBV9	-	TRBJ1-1	CASSVVAQSTEAFF
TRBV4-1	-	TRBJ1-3	CASSRDRGTGNTIYF
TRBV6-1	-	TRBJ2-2	CASSEIGGADTGELFF
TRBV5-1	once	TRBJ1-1	CASSPRQALQNTEAFF
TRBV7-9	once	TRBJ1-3	CASSFSRTAGNTIYF
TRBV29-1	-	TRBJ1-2	CSVGGDYYGYTF
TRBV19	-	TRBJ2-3	CASSIAGGRNTQYF
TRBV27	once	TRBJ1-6	CASSFFGSPLHF
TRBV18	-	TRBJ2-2	CASSPLLSVHAGELFF
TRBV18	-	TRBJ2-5	CASSSWEEETQYF
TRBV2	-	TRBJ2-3	CASKDYTPDTQYF
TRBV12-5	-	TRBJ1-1	CASHGQRNTEAFF
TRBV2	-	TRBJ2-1	CAIQPGHDYNEQFF
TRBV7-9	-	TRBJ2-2	CASSSPGRGRIGELFF
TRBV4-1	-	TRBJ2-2	CASSQGPAVTNTGELFF
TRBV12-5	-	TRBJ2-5	CASGPGTSGVQETQYF
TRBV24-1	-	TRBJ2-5	CATSDQTGRTGETQYF
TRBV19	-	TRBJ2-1	CASSTTRDSRGAQFF
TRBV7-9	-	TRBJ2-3	CASSLGSSTDTQYF